This TCR beta chain was captured by sequencing in a study of blood T cell dynamics during melanoma immunotherapy. Method: immunoSEQ multiplex PCR; TCRdb's copy keeps in-frame clones and lacks some. The sample lists some 5,600 clones, about four fifths seen once, with more than 25% in the top ten. Time point indicated: week 3, after first cycle of checkpoint inhibitor. This TCR came from a human donor with melanoma. The source material was blood, sampled from a patient treated with checkpoint blockade.

The CDR3: CASSLRESEAFF. CDR3 DNA sequence: TGTGCCAGCAGCTTGCGGGAGAGTGAAGCTTTCTTT. The rearrangement joins TRBV5-6 to TRBJ1-1; D not certain. Germline V gene lookup returns CDR1 SGHDT and CDR2 YYEEEE. The CDR3 is made up of 12 amino acids. Trimming shortened V by 1 base and J by 7 bases, and 8 bases separated the two germline ends.